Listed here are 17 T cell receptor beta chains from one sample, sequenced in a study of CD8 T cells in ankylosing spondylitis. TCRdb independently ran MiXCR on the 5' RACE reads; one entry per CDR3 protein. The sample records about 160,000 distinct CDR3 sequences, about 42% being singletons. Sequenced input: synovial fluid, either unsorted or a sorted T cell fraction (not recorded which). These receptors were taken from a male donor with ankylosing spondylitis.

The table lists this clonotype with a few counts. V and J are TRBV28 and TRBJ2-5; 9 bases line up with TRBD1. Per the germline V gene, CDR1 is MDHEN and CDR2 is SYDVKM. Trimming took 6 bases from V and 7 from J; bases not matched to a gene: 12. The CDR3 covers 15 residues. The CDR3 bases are TGTGCCAGCAGCTCTTCGGGACAGGGCCCCCCGACCCAGTACTTC. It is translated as CASSSSGQGPPTQYF.

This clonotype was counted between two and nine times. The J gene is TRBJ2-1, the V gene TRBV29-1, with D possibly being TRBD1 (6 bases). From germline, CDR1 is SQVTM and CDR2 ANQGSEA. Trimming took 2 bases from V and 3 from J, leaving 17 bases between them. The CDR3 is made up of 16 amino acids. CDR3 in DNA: TGCAGCGTTGAATCGTCTAGAGAGGGGGTCTACAATGAGCAGTTCTTC. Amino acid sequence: CSVESSREGVYNEQFF.

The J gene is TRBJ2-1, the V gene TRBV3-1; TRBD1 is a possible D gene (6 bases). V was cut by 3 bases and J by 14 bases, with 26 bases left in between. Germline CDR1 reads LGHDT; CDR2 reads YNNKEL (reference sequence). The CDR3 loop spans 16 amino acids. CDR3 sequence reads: CASSQGWAGVTLNKFF. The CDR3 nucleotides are TGTGCCAGCAGCCAGGGTTGGGCAGGGGTTACTCTGAATAAGTTCTTC.

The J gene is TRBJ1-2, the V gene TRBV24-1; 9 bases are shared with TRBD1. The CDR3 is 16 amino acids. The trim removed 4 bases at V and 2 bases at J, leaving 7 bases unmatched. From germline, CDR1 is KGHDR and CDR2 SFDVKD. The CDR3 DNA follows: TGTGCCACCAGTGACGACAGGGGGAAGGAGAACTATGGCTACACCTTC. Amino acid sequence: CATSDDRGKENYGYTF.

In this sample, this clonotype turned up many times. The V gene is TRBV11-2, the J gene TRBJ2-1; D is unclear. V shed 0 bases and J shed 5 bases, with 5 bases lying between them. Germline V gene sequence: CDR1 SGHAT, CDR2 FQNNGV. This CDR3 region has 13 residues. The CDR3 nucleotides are TGTGCCAGCAGCTTAGATCTGAACAATGAGCAGTTCTTC. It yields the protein CASSLDLNNEQFF.

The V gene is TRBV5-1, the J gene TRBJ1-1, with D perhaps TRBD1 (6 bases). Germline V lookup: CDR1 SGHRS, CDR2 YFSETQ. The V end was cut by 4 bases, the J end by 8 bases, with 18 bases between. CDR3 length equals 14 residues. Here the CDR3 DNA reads TGCGCCAGCAGCCGGACAGACATTTCCCTGGAAGCTTTCTTT. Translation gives CASSRTDISLEAFF.

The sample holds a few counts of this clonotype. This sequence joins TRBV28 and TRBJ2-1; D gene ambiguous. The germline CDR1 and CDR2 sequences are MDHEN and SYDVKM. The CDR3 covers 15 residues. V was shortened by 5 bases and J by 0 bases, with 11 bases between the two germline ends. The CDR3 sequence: CASSSRPSSYNEQFF. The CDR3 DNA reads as TGTGCCAGCAGTAGCCGTCCCAGCTCCTACAATGAGCAGTTCTTC.

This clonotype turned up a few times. DNA of the CDR3: TGTGCCAGCTCACCAGACAGGGGATCTTGGGGCTACACCTTC. This codes for CASSPDRGSWGYTF. The V and J genes are TRBV18 and TRBJ1-2; 8 bases are a match to TRBD1. Germline V lookup: CDR1 KGHSH, CDR2 LQKENI. This CDR3 comprises 14 residues. V lost 2 bases and J lost 8; bases outside the gene matches: 7.

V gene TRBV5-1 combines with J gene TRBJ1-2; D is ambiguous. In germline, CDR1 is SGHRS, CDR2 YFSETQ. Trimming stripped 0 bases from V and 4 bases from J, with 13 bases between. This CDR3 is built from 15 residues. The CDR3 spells CASSLEQPVVYGYTF. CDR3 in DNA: TGCGCCAGCAGCTTGGAGCAGCCCGTCGTCTATGGCTACACCTTC.

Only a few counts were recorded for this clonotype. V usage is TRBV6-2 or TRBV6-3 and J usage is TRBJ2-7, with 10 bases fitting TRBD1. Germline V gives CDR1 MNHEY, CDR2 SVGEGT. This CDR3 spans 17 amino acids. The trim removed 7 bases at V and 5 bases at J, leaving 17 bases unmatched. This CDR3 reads CASTNDYQGQGIHEQYF. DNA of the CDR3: TGTGCCAGCACGAACGACTACCAGGGACAGGGGATTCACGAGCAGTACTTC.

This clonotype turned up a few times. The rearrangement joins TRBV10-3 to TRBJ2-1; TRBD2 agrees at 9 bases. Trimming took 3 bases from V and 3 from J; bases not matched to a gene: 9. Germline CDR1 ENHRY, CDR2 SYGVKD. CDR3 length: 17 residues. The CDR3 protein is CAISEGKRGAYYNEQFF. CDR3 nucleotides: TGTGCCATCAGTGAAGGGAAGCGGGGGGCCTACTACAATGAGCAGTTCTTC.

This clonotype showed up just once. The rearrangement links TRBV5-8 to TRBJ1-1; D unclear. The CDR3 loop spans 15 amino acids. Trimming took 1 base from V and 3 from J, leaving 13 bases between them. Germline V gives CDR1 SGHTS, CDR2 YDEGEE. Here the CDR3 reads CASSLWSGRDTEAFF. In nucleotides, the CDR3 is TGTGCCAGCAGCTTGTGGTCTGGGAGGGACACTGAAGCTTTCTTT.

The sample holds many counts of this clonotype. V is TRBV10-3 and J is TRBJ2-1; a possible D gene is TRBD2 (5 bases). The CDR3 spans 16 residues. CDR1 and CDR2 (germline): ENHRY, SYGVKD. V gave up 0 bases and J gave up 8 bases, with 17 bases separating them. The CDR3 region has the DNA TGTGCCATCAGTGAGTCCGAAGGGATAGCGCCCGATGAGCAGTTCTTC. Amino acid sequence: CAISESEGIAPDEQFF.

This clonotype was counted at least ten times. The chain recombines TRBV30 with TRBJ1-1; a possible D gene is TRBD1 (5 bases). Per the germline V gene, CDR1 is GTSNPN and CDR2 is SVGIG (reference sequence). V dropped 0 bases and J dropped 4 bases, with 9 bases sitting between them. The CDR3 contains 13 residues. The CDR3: CAWSVVGGTEAFF. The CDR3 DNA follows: TGTGCCTGGAGTGTAGTGGGGGGCACTGAAGCTTTCTTT.

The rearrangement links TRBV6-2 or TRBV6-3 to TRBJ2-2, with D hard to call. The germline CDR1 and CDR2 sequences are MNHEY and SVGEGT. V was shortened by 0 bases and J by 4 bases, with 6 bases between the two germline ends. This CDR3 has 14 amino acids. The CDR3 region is CASSYSWVTGELFF. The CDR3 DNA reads TGTGCCAGCAGTTACTCTTGGGTCACCGGGGAGCTGTTTTTT.

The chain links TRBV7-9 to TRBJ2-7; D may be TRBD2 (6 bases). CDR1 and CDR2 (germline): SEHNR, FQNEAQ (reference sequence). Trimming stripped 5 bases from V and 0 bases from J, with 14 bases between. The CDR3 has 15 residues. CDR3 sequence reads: CASSLPGSTSYEQYF. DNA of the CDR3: TGTGCCAGCAGCCTTCCCGGGAGCACCTCCTACGAGCAGTACTTC. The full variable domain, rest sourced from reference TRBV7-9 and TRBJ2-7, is DTGVSQNPRHKITKRGQNVTFRCDPISEHNRLYWYRQTLGQGPEFLTYFQNEAQLEKSRLLSDRFSAERPKGSFSTLEIQRTEQGDSAMYLCASSLPGSTSYEQYFGPGTRLTVT.

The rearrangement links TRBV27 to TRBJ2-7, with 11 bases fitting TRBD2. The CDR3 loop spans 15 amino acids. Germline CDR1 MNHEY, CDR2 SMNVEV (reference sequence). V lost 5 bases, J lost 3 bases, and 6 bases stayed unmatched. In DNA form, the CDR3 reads TGTGCCAGCAGTAGCAGACTAGCGGGGCACTACGAGCAGTACTTC. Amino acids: CASSSRLAGHYEQYF.